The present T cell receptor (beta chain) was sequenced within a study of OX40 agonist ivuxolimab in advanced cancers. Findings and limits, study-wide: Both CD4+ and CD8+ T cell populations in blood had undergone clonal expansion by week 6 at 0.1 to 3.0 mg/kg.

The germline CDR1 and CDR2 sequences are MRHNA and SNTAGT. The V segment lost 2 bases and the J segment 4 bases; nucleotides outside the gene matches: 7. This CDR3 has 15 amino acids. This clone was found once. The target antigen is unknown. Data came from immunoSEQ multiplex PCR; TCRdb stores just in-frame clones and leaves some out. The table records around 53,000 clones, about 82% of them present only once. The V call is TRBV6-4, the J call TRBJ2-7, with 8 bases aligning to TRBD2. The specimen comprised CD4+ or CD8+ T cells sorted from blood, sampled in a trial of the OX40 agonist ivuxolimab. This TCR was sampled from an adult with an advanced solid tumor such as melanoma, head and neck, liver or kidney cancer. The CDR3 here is CASSDPQTSEYEQYF. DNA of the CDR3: TGTGCCAGCAGTGACCCTCAGACTAGCGAATACGAGCAGTACTTC.